The T cell receptor beta chain under discussion was sequenced for a study of Graves' ophthalmopathy and Graves' hyperthyroidism. The diagnosis combined clinical symptoms, thyroxine, TRAb, thyroid ultrasound and orbital computed tomography scans. Remarks on this clonotype: A clone one base away is much larger, so this may be a read error.

The CDR3 covers 12 residues. CDR1 and CDR2 (germline): SGHDN, FVKESK. The V end lost 6 bases, the J end lost 7 bases, and 12 bases lay between the germline ends. RNA transcripts served as template for amplifying TCR beta CDR3 sequences. The first round was an RT-PCR with HTBI primers, and the second round was a multiplex PCR. MiXCR was run by TCRdb on the multiplex PCR reads, yielding one entry per CDR3 protein. The sample consists of about 640,000 distinct CDR3 sequences, more than 40% of them appearing once. The sequence came from an adult man with Graves' ophthalmopathy. The sample taken for sequencing was peripheral blood. The rearrangement links TRBV14 to TRBJ2-5; weak D call: TRBD1 (5 bases). The CDR3 coding sequence is TGTGCCAGCAGTTCGACAGTCGGGACCCAGTACTTC. Translated: CASSSTVGTQYF.